A selection of T cell receptor beta chains follows, all from one sample in a study of shared clonotypes between healthy human individuals. Data came from immunoSEQ multiplex PCR; TCRdb stores just in-frame clones and leaves some out. The repertoire consists of about 1.9 million clones, with roughly 95% occurring once and the leading ten covering more than 1.5%. The specimen was naive CD8+ T cells from PBMCs. The receptor set was obtained from a man aged 18 to 29 in good health. Some clones in this sample may be carry-over from other donors' samples. CDR3s include the opening cysteine and the closing phenylalanine or tryptophan. D genes are given only for firm matches. Rows may omit the clone size; those that give it use once, few, many or a size class.

v_call	j_call	d_call	cdr3_length	clone_size	cdr3_aa	cdr3_nt
TRBV11-2	TRBJ2-7	TRBD1	16	.	CASSWTGDPLAYEQYF	TGTGCCAGCAGCTGGACAGGAGACCCCCTTGCCTACGAGCAGTACTTC
TRBV29-1	TRBJ1-2	TRBD1	12	once	CSVAGGGGGYTF	TGCAGCGTAGCAGGGGGTGGAGGTGGCTACACCTTC
TRBV2	TRBJ2-7	.	13	.	CASNVGGPSEQYF	TGTGCCAGCAATGTAGGGGGGCCGAGCGAGCAGTACTTC
TRBV27	TRBJ1-5	TRBD1	15	once	CASSRGGWGNQPQHF	TGTGCCAGCAGTAGAGGGGGCTGGGGGAATCAGCCCCAGCATTTT
TRBV19	TRBJ1-1	.	13	.	CASKDWQAASAFF	TGTGCCAGTAAAGATTGGCAGGCAGCCTCAGCTTTCTTT
TRBV9	TRBJ2-1	.	17	.	CASSGLFSSSSYNEQFF	TGTGCCAGCAGCGGATTGTTTAGCTCGAGCTCCTACAATGAGCAGTTCTTC
TRBV23-1	TRBJ1-1	.	13	.	CASSQSRDLKAFF	TGCGCCAGCAGTCAATCGAGGGACCTGAAAGCTTTCTTT
TRBV29-1	TRBJ1-2	TRBD1	14	.	CSALGTANNYGYTF	TGCAGCGCCTTAGGGACAGCTAATAACTATGGCTACACCTTC
TRBV10-3	TRBJ2-7	TRBD2	16	.	CAIRVFRLAETYEQYF	TGTGCCATCAGGGTCTTCCGACTAGCGGAGACCTACGAGCAGTACTTC
TRBV5-6	TRBJ1-4	.	13	.	CASSPQGKGKLFF	TGTGCCAGCAGCCCCCAGGGTAAAGGAAAACTGTTTTTT
TRBV7-6	TRBJ2-7	.	13	.	CASSPIPGGEQYF	TGTGCCAGCAGCCCTATTCCGGGCGGCGAGCAGTACTTC
TRBV2	TRBJ2-3	TRBD2	16	once	CASSERAGGGTDTQYF	TGTGCCAGCAGTGAACGGGCGGGAGGGGGCACAGATACGCAGTATTTT
TRBV29-1	TRBJ1-2	TRBD1	12	.	CSVAGTAYGYTF	TGCAGCGTTGCCGGGACAGCCTATGGCTACACCTTC
TRBV19	TRBJ2-2	.	15	.	CATSKRDQNTGELFF	TGTGCCACCAGCAAACGGGACCAGAACACCGGGGAGCTGTTTTTT
TRBV18	TRBJ1-2	.	15	.	CASSPGSTDYYGYTF	TGTGCCAGCTCACCGGGGTCAACAGACTACTATGGCTACACCTTC
TRBV18	TRBJ2-7	.	16	.	CASSPERQARTYEQYF	TGTGCCAGCTCACCGGAGAGACAAGCGCGAACTTACGAGCAGTACTTC
TRBV27	TRBJ2-7	.	15	.	CASSLQGLPSYEQYF	TGTGCCAGCAGTTTACAGGGACTGCCGTCCTACGAGCAGTACTTC
TRBV28	TRBJ1-2	TRBD1	14	.	CASSSRDSNYGYTF	TGTGCCAGCAGTTCCCGGGACAGCAACTATGGCTACACCTTC
TRBV5-1	TRBJ1-2	TRBD1	14	.	CASSFGQGNYGYTF	TGCGCCAGCAGCTTCGGACAGGGAAACTATGGCTACACCTTC
TRBV6-5	TRBJ1-4	.	14	.	CASSYSGNNEKLFF	TGTGCCAGCAGTTACTCAGGAAATAATGAAAAACTGTTTTTT
TRBV7-9	TRBJ2-5	TRBD2	15	.	CASSLVLAGGETQYF	TGTGCCAGCAGCTTAGTACTAGCGGGAGGAGAGACCCAGTACTTC
TRBV27	TRBJ2-1	.	13	.	CASSLGGVNEQFF	TGTGCCAGCAGTTTAGGGGGCGTCAACGAGCAGTTCTTC
TRBV28	TRBJ2-5	.	16	.	CASSLSNLGVQETQYF	TGTGCCAGCAGTTTATCCAACCTTGGAGTACAAGAGACCCAGTACTTC
TRBV4-3	TRBJ2-1	.	16	.	CASSQDWRPEGNEQFF	TGCGCCAGCAGCCAAGATTGGCGCCCGGAGGGCAATGAGCAGTTCTTC
TRBV27	TRBJ2-1	.	13	.	CASSLSWENEQFF	TGTGCCAGCAGTTTATCTTGGGAAAATGAGCAGTTCTTC
TRBV7-2	TRBJ2-7	.	14	.	CASSSVGSSYEQYF	TGTGCCAGCAGCTCGGTGGGCAGCTCCTACGAGCAGTACTTC
TRBV21-1	TRBJ2-7	.	15	.	CASSETGEEFYEQYF	TGTGCCAGCAGCGAGACAGGTGAGGAATTCTACGAGCAGTACTTC
TRBV4-1	TRBJ1-2	.	15	.	CASSQVVRANYGYTF	TGCGCCAGCAGCCAAGTCGTCAGGGCTAACTATGGCTACACCTTC
TRBV28	TRBJ1-1	TRBD1	14	.	CASSFGTGWAEAFF	TGTGCCAGCAGTTTCGGGACAGGGTGGGCTGAAGCTTTCTTT
TRBV11-3	TRBJ2-5	.	15	.	CASSLEGERGETQYF	TGTGCCAGCAGCTTAGAGGGGGAGCGTGGGGAGACCCAGTACTTC
TRBV27	TRBJ2-1	TRBD2	16	.	CASSSSGLAVYNEQFF	TGTGCCAGCAGTTCCTCGGGACTAGCGGTCTACAATGAGCAGTTCTTC
TRBV28	TRBJ2-7	.	10	.	CASSNHEQYF	TGTGCCAGCAGTAACCACGAGCAGTACTTC
TRBV29-1	TRBJ2-1	.	11	.	CSGGALGEQFF	TGCAGCGGGGGGGCCCTAGGTGAGCAGTTCTTC
TRBV6-6	TRBJ2-7	.	10	.	CASGTYEQYF	TGTGCCAGCGGTACCTACGAGCAGTACTTC
TRBV29-1	TRBJ1-1	TRBD1	13	.	CSVPGQGNTEAFF	TGCAGCGTTCCTGGACAGGGGAACACTGAAGCTTTCTTT
TRBV2	TRBJ1-1	.	14	.	CASSETSWNTEAFF	TGTGCCAGCAGTGAAACCTCCTGGAACACTGAAGCTTTCTTT
TRBV5-8	TRBJ1-1	.	16	.	CASSLVQGWSNTEAFF	TGTGCCAGCAGCTTGGTGCAGGGATGGTCGAACACTGAAGCTTTCTTT